The 21 T cell receptor beta chains given below trace back to one sample, sequenced in a study of shared clonotypes between healthy human individuals (TCRdb year 2020). Libraries were constructed by the immunoSEQ multiplex PCR assay. Drawn from immuneACCESS, this table holds only the in-frame rearrangements with V and J called that TCRdb kept. Clones are partly lost; checked studies trace under half to an unresolved V gene and leave the rest unexplained. The sample includes some 2.4 million clones, with 80% to 95% observed a single time. Of the sample, more than 0.35% falls within the top ten clones. The sample was naive CD4+ T cells from PBMCs. Explained via the paper, the cell subset or site label denotes: CD45RA+ positively selected. The receptors were gathered from a man between 18 and 35 years old in good health. Some clones in this sample may be carry-over from other donors' samples.

The chain is built from TRBV29-1 and TRBJ2-7, with D tentatively TRBD1 or TRBD2 (6 bases each). This CDR3 is 15 amino acids long. Germline CDR1 is SQVTM and CDR2 is ANQGSEA. Trimming shortened V by 0 bases and J by 6 bases, and 18 bases separated the two germline ends. CDR3 sequence reads: CSVEDLRGASSEQYF. As DNA, the CDR3 is TGCAGCGTTGAAGATCTTAGGGGGGCCTCGAGCGAGCAGTACTTC.

As to this clone: Other DNA sequences in the same sample also yield this CDR3. The rearrangement uses TRBV5-1 and TRBJ1-5; D is ambiguous. This CDR3 has 13 amino acids. Between the trimmed V and J ends, which lost 0 bases and 3 bases, there was a span of 4 bases. Germline V gene lookup returns CDR1 SGHRS and CDR2 YFSETQ. The CDR3 DNA follows: TGCGCCAGCAGCTTGGGTGACAATCAGCCCCAGCATTTT. It translates to CASSLGDNQPQHF.

This chain joins TRBV7-9 and TRBJ1-6; D gene uncertain. The V gene's germline CDR1 is SEHNR and CDR2 FQNEAQ (reference sequence). Trimming removed 5 bases at V and 12 bases at J, with 11 bases between. The CDR3 runs to 12 residues. In nucleotides, the CDR3 is TGTGCCAGCAGCCAAGAGGCTTTACCCCTCCACTTT. This gives the protein CASSQEALPLHF.

The rearrangement uses TRBV7-2 and TRBJ2-5; D is uncertain. With 4 bases removed from V and 9 bases from J, the gap between germline ends came to 9 bases. Germline assignment: CDR1 SGHTA and CDR2 FQGNSA. This CDR3 spans 11 amino acids. CDR3 residues: CASSSGVAQYF. CDR3 bases: TGTGCCAGCAGCTCCGGAGTGGCCCAGTACTTC.

The chain combines TRBV7-8 with TRBJ1-1; tentatively, D is TRBD1 (6 bases). The V end lost 1 base, the J end lost 3 bases, and 18 bases lay between the germline ends. The CDR3 runs 17 residues. The germline V gene has CDR1 SGHVS and CDR2 FQNEAQ. CDR3 in DNA: TGTGCCAGCAGCTTAGGGCCAGGGGAAGGGGTGGACACTGAAGCTTTCTTT. Translated: CASSLGPGEGVDTEAFF.

This clone was observed once. This chain uses TRBV9 with TRBJ2-7, with D tentatively TRBD2 (5 bases). The V end lost 6 bases, the J end lost 0 bases, and 16 bases lay between the germline ends. The CDR3 spans 15 residues. The germline CDR1 and CDR2 sequences are SGDLS and YYNGEE. CDR3 amino acids: CASTPRGSSSYEQYF. Here the CDR3 DNA reads TGTGCCAGCACCCCCCGAGGGAGTAGCTCCTACGAGCAGTACTTC.

The chain employs TRBV27 and TRBJ2-7, with D perhaps given as TRBD1 or TRBD2 (5 bases each). V shed 6 bases and J shed 5 bases, with 17 bases lying between them. There are 14 residues in the CDR3. The germline CDR1 and CDR2 sequences are MNHEY and SMNVEV (reference sequence). CDR3 amino acids: CASRSWGTHDEQYF. The DNA for the CDR3 is TGTGCCAGCAGGTCGTGGGGGACCCACGACGAGCAGTACTTC.

The V call is TRBV18, the J call TRBJ1-4; no clear D gene. The CDR3 sequence is 16 residues long. The V end was cut by 6 bases, the J end by 4 bases, with 18 bases between. CDR1 and CDR2 (germline): KGHSH, LQKENI. The DNA for the CDR3 is TGTGCCAGCTCGCTGAATCTAGCGGAGATTAATGAAAAACTGTTTTTT. This codes for CASSLNLAEINEKLFF.

The CDR3 loop is CASSPRTGRTDTQYF. As DNA, the CDR3 is TGTGCCAGCAGCCCAAGGACAGGGCGCACAGATACGCAGTATTTT. V is TRBV13 and J is TRBJ2-3; 8 bases align to TRBD1. The V gene's germline CDR1 is PRHDT and CDR2 FYEKMQ (reference sequence). The CDR3 spans 15 residues. J lost 1 base, V lost 5 bases, and 5 bases had no gene match. Full variable domain (missing parts from reference TRBV13 and TRBJ2-3): AAGVIQSPRHLIKEKRETATLKCYPIPRHDTVYWYQQGPGQDPQFLISFYEKMQSDKGSIPDRFSAQQFSDYHSELNMSSLELGDSALYFCASSPRTGRTDTQYFGPGTRLTVL.

The chain links TRBV7-9 to TRBJ2-7; 10 bases map to TRBD1. The CDR3 consists of 15 residues. The V gene's germline CDR1 is SEHNR and CDR2 FQNEAQ (reference sequence). J lost 3 bases, V lost 5 bases, and 7 bases had no gene match. The CDR3 sequence: CASSEGTGVLYEQYF. For the CDR3, the DNA is TGTGCCAGCAGCGAGGGGACAGGGGTTCTCTACGAGCAGTACTTC.

This chain joins TRBV28 and TRBJ2-7, with D possibly TRBD1 on 6 matching bases. Germline assignment: CDR1 MDHEN and CDR2 SYDVKM. The CDR3 length is 14 residues. V was pared by 6 bases and J by 5 bases, with 17 bases between. CDR3 bases: TGTGCCAGCAGCTCTACAGGGATCCGGAACGAGCAGTACTTC. This sequence encodes CASSSTGIRNEQYF.

V and J are TRBV5-4 and TRBJ2-3, with no clear D. The CDR3 has 15 residues. Germline values: CDR1 SGHNT, CDR2 YYREEE (reference sequence). Trimming pared 5 bases from V and 3 bases from J, leaving 16 bases between. CDR3 loop: CASSSSIRQTDTQYF. CDR3 DNA sequence: TGTGCCAGCAGTTCCTCAATTCGCCAGACAGATACGCAGTATTTT.

The V call is TRBV7-9, the J call TRBJ1-2, with TRBD1 matching 7 bases. V was clipped by 6 bases and J by 1 base; unmatched bases: 8. The germline CDR1 and CDR2 sequences are SEHNR and FQNEAQ (reference sequence). The CDR3 is 15 residues long. Here the CDR3 DNA reads TGTGCCAGCAGGGACAGGTCCCCTATTAACTATGGCTACACCTTC. Protein product: CASRDRSPINYGYTF.

This chain links TRBV5-1 with TRBJ1-1; D is unclear. The V gene lost 4 bases and the J gene lost 0 bases, with 10 bases spanning the gap. From germline, CDR1 is SGHRS and CDR2 YFSETQ. This CDR3 is 14 amino acids long. CDR3: CASSLRTMNTEAFF. Here the CDR3 DNA reads TGCGCCAGCAGCCTCAGAACAATGAACACTGAAGCTTTCTTT. The full variable domain, with the rest looked up from reference TRBV5-1 and TRBJ1-1, is KAGVTQTPRYLIKTRGQQVTLSCSPISGHRSVSWYQQTPGQGLQFLFEYFSETQRNKGNFPGRFSGRQFSNSRSEMNVSTLELGDSALYLCASSLRTMNTEAFFGQGTRLTVV.

V gene TRBV6-1 combines with J gene TRBJ2-2; either TRBD1 or TRBD2 may supply D (5 bases each). The length of the CDR3 is 13 residues. Looked up from germline, CDR1 is MNHNS and CDR2 is SASEGT. V lost 0 bases to trimming and J lost 8 bases, with 7 bases between them. CDR3 protein: CASSEAGTGELFF. The CDR3 coding sequence is TGTGCCAGCAGTGAAGCGGGGACGGGGGAGCTGTTTTTT.

V gene TRBV10-3 combines with J gene TRBJ1-2; no firm D call. Germline V lookup: CDR1 ENHRY, CDR2 SYGVKD. Trimming took off 10 bases at V and 2 bases at J, with 14 bases between the two ends. The CDR3 consists of 13 residues. As DNA, the CDR3 is TGTGCCACCGCCCGGGTACTAAACTATGGCTACACCTTC. It encodes CATARVLNYGYTF.

This chain joins TRBV2 and TRBJ2-7; the D call may be TRBD1 or TRBD2 (5 bases each). Germline V lookup: CDR1 SNHLY, CDR2 FYNNEI. The ends were cut back, 7 bases at V and 6 bases at J, with 19 bases in the middle. The CDR3 length is 14 residues. The CDR3 loop is CASTRDPPRGEQYF. Here the CDR3 DNA reads TGTGCCAGCACACGGGACCCCCCCCGGGGCGAGCAGTACTTC.

J is TRBJ1-1 and V is TRBV6-1; D call uncertain. The CDR3 covers 14 residues. The V end was cut by 4 bases, the J end by 0 bases, with 9 bases between. Germline CDR1 and CDR2: MNHNS and SASEGT. The DNA of the CDR3 is TGTGCCAGCAGTGGGATTAATATGAACACTGAAGCTTTCTTT. It specifies CASSGINMNTEAFF.

CDR3 region: CASSWGTGANYGYTF. Written as DNA, the CDR3 is TGTGCCAGCAGCTGGGGGACAGGGGCTAACTATGGCTACACCTTC. The chain employs TRBV7-6 and TRBJ1-2; 10 positions agree with TRBD1. The CDR3 contains 15 residues. Per the germline V gene, CDR1 is SGHVS and CDR2 is FNYEAQ. The V and J ends lost 4 bases and 0 bases, in that order; junction bases with no gene match: 2.

The V call is TRBV4-3, the J call TRBJ2-5; 9 bases line up with TRBD1. Losses at the gene ends were 1 base for V and 5 bases for J; bases not matched to a gene: 14. CDR1 is LGHNA and CDR2 is YSLEER in the germline V gene. The CDR3 has 18 residues. The CDR3 loop is CASSQVGIGTGSGETQYF. The CDR3 nucleotides are TGCGCCAGCAGCCAAGTAGGGATTGGGACAGGGTCCGGGGAGACCCAGTACTTC.

As regards this clone: The junction does not match germline at one end; this may be a read error. CDR3 region: CASSGGSGTVSCEQYF. Written as DNA, the CDR3 is TGTGCCAGCAGTGGGGGATCCGGGACAGTTTCCTGCGAGCAGTACTTC. The chain links TRBV9 to TRBJ2-7; TRBD1 agrees at 7 bases. Per germline, CDR1 SGDLS and CDR2 YYNGEE. CDR3 size: 16 residues.